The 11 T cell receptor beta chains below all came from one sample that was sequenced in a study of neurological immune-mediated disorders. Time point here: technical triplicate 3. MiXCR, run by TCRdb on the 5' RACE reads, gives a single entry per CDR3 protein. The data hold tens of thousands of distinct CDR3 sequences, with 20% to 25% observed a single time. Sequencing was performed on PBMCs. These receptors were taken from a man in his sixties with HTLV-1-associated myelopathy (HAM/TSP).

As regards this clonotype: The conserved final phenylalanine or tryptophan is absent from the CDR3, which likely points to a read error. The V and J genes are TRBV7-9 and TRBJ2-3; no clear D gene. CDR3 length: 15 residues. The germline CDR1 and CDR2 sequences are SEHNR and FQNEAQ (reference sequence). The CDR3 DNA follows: TGTGCCAACAGCTTACTCGGCGGTAGCACAGATACGCAGTATTCT. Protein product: CANSLLGGSTDTQYS.

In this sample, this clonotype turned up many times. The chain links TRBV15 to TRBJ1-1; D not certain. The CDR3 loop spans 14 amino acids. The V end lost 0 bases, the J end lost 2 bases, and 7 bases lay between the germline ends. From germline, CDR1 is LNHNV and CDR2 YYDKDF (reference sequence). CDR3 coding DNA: TGTGCCACCAGCAGAGATCGCGACAACACTGAAGCTTTCTTT. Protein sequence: CATSRDRDNTEAFF.

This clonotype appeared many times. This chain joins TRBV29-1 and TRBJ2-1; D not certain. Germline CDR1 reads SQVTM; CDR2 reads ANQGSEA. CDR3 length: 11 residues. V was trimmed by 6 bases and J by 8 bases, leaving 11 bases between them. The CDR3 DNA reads TGCAGCGTCGGAATAAGCGATGAGCAGTTCTTC. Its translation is CSVGISDEQFF.

The CDR3 DNA follows: TGCAGTGCTAGAGGACTAGCGCCCACAGATACGCAGTATTTT. It is translated as CSARGLAPTDTQYF. The chain joins TRBV20-1 to TRBJ2-3; 8 bases line up with TRBD2. The length of the CDR3 is 14 residues. Germline CDR1 and CDR2: DFQATT and SNEGSKA (reference sequence). The trim removed 1 base at V and 2 bases at J, leaving 2 bases unmatched.

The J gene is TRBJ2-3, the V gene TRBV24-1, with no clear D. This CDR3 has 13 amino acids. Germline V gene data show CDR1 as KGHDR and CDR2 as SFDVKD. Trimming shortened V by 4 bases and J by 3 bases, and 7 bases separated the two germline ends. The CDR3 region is CATSEGSTDTQYF. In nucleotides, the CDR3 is TGTGCCACCAGTGAAGGATCTACAGATACGCAGTATTTT.

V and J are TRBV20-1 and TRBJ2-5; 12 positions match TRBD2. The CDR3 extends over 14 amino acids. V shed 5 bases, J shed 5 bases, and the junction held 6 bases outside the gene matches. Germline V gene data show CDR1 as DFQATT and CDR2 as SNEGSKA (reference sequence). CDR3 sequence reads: CSAELAGGGETQYF. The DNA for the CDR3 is TGCAGTGCTGAGCTAGCGGGAGGGGGGGAGACCCAGTACTTC.

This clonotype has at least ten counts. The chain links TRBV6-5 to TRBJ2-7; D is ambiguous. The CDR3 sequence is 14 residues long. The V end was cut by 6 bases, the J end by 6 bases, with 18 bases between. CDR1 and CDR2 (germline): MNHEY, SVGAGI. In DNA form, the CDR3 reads TGTGCCAGCAGAAGTGCGACCGGGTTCCCCGAGCAGTACTTC. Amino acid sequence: CASRSATGFPEQYF.

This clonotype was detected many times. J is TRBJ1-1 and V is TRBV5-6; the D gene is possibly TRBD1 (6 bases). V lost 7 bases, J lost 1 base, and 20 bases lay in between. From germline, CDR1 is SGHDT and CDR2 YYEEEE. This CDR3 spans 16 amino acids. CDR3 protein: CASGSMLDSWNTEAFF. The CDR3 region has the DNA TGTGCCAGCGGGTCGATGCTGGACAGTTGGAACACTGAAGCTTTCTTT.

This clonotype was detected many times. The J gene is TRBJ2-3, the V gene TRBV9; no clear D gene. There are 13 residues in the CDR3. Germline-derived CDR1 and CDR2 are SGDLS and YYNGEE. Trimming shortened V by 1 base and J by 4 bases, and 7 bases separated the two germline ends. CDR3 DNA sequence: TGTGCCAGCAGCGTAACCAGGTCAGATACGCAGTATTTT. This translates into CASSVTRSDTQYF.

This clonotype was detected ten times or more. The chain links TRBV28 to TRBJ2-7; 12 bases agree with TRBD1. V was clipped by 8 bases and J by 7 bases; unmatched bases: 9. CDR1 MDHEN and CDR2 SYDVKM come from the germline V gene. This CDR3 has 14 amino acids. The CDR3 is CASRPGQGAGEQYF. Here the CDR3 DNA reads TGTGCCAGCCGCCCGGGACAGGGGGCGGGGGAGCAGTACTTC.

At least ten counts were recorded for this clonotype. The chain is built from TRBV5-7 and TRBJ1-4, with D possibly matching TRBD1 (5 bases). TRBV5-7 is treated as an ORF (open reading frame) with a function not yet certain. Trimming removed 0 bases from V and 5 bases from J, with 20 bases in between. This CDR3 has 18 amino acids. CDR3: CASSLGISAIGGNEKLFF. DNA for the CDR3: TGTGCCAGCAGCTTGGGGATCAGCGCGATCGGGGGGAATGAAAAACTGTTTTTT.